Shown below are 23 T cell receptor beta chains from a single sample sequenced in a study of T cells after yellow fever vaccination. One entry per CDR3 protein results from TCRdb running MiXCR on the 5' RACE reads. The data contain some 150,000 distinct CDR3 sequences, around 9.3% of them singletons. The source was CD8+ T cells sorted from PBMCs, collected 45 days after the yellow fever booster vaccination. The source is a man aged 18 to 30 who received the YFV17D yellow fever vaccine.

The chain joins TRBV6-5 to TRBJ2-7; D may be TRBD1 or TRBD2 (6 bases each). CDR3 length equals 14 residues. The V end was cut by 6 bases, the J end by 4 bases, with 16 bases between. Germline CDR1 and CDR2: MNHEY and SVGAGI. The CDR3 nucleotides are TGTGCCAGCAGCCGGGTCCGGGGGCCGTACGAGCAGTACTTC. Its protein is CASSRVRGPYEQYF.

V gene TRBV12-5 combines with J gene TRBJ2-7; no clear D. Per germline, CDR1 LGHNT and CDR2 FRNRAP. V was trimmed by 5 bases and J by 3 bases, leaving 11 bases between them. The CDR3 runs to 13 residues. The CDR3 here is CASGLGLNYEQYF. The CDR3 DNA follows: TGTGCTAGTGGTCTCGGGCTGAACTACGAGCAGTACTTC.

The CDR3 DNA reads as TGTGCCAGCAGTTACTTAGGGCGGGAGACCCAGTACTTC. Translating gives CASSYLGRETQYF. The rearrangement uses TRBV6-2 or TRBV6-3 and TRBJ2-5; no firm D call. Germline V CDR1 and CDR2: MNHEY, SVGEGT. The CDR3 runs 13 residues. Trimming cost V 1 base and J 5 bases, with 8 bases left between them.

This clonotype showed up just a few times. V gene TRBV9 combines with J gene TRBJ1-1; D may be TRBD1 (5 bases). The V gene lost 0 bases and the J gene lost 5 bases, with 11 bases spanning the gap. CDR3 size: 14 residues. Germline-derived CDR1 and CDR2 are SGDLS and YYNGEE. In DNA form, the CDR3 reads TGTGCCAGCAGCGTAGCCGGGGGAGGGACTGAAGCTTTCTTT. It yields the protein CASSVAGGGTEAFF.

This clonotype was counted a few times. This chain connects TRBV12-3 or TRBV12-4 to TRBJ1-1, with 7 bases lining up with TRBD1. V was clipped by 6 bases and J by 5 bases; unmatched bases: 3. The CDR3 runs 12 residues. The DNA of the CDR3 is TGTGCCAGCAGCGACAGGGCTACTGAAGCTTTCTTT. Amino acid sequence: CASSDRATEAFF.

The table lists this clonotype with many counts. V gene TRBV13 combines with J gene TRBJ2-2, with a weak D call TRBD1 (5 bases). Germline CDR1 reads PRHDT; CDR2 reads FYEKMQ (reference sequence). V was cut by 0 bases and J by 7 bases, with 9 bases left in between. The CDR3 extends over 14 amino acids. CDR3 in amino acids: CASSLGLRVGELFF. The CDR3 DNA sequence: TGTGCCAGCAGCTTAGGCCTCAGGGTCGGGGAGCTGTTTTTT.

The V and J genes are TRBV6-2 or TRBV6-3 and TRBJ2-2, with D perhaps being TRBD1 or TRBD2 (5 bases each). Trimming took 0 bases from V and 5 from J, leaving 7 bases between them. The CDR3 consists of 14 residues. Germline CDR1 and CDR2: MNHEY and SVGEGT. CDR3 DNA sequence: TGTGCCAGCAGTTACTCGGGGGAGACCGGGGAGCTGTTTTTT. Protein: CASSYSGETGELFF.

The gene calls are TRBV6-5 and TRBJ1-6; D remains unclear. V lost 6 bases and J 0 bases, leaving 15 bases between the germline ends. The CDR3 has 17 residues. Germline V lookup: CDR1 MNHEY, CDR2 SVGAGI. The CDR3 region is CASSTDTQSSYNSPLHF. CDR3 bases: TGTGCCAGCAGCACTGACACTCAGAGCTCCTATAATTCACCCCTCCACTTT.

This clonotype was counted a few times. The chain recombines TRBV6-2 or TRBV6-3 with TRBJ1-2, with D uncertain. V dropped 2 bases and J dropped 8 bases, with 12 bases sitting between them. Germline values: CDR1 MNHEY, CDR2 SVGEGT. The CDR3 is 13 residues long. CDR3 residues: CASSYRPVGGYTF. Here the CDR3 DNA reads TGTGCCAGCAGTTACCGTCCCGTAGGCGGCTACACCTTC.

The chain links TRBV5-1 to TRBJ2-7; no definite D call. The CDR3 covers 13 residues. CDR1 SGHRS and CDR2 YFSETQ come from the germline V gene. V lost 0 bases to trimming and J lost 1 base, with 5 bases between them. The CDR3 DNA reads as TGCGCCAGCAGCTTGGGCGCGTCCTACGAGCAGTACGTC. Protein sequence: CASSLGASYEQYV.

This clonotype came up many times. The chain recombines TRBV12-3 or TRBV12-4 with TRBJ2-7; D gene uncertain. The CDR3 has 14 residues. Between the trimmed V and J ends, which lost 6 bases and 2 bases, there was a span of 14 bases. In DNA form, the CDR3 reads TGTGCCAGCAGCTCCGGTTCGTATACCTACGAGCAGTACTTC. Translating it yields CASSSGSYTYEQYF.

V gene TRBV19 combines with J gene TRBJ1-1; D not certain. Trimming took 1 base from V and 8 from J, leaving 8 bases between them. The CDR3 spans 12 residues. Germline CDR1 LNHDA, CDR2 SQIVND (reference sequence). The CDR3 DNA sequence: TGTGCCAGTAGTATAGGGGGTCCGGAAGCTTTCTTT. Translation gives CASSIGGPEAFF.

This clonotype turned up a few times. The chain recombines TRBV2 with TRBJ2-7; no reliable D call. There are 11 residues in the CDR3. Trimming removed 9 bases from V and 7 bases from J, with 13 bases in between. Germline lookup yields CDR1 SNHLY and CDR2 FYNNEI. The CDR3 nucleotides are TGTGCCAGGGGTATAAGTGGGGAGCAGTACTTC. Translated: CARGISGEQYF.

This clonotype has more than one count but fewer than ten. The chain carries TRBV2 and TRBJ2-3; the match to TRBD2 covers 12 bases. The germline V gene has CDR1 SNHLY and CDR2 FYNNEI. CDR3 length equals 18 residues. J was trimmed by 3 bases and V by 5 bases; bases with no gene match: 12. The CDR3 loop is CASSRRRTSGTFTDTQYF. CDR3 nucleotides: TGTGCCAGCAGTCGACGCCGGACTAGCGGGACTTTTACAGATACGCAGTATTTT.

V is TRBV7-9 and J is TRBJ1-4; 7 nucleotides match TRBD1. The germline gives CDR1 SEHNR, CDR2 FQNEAQ (reference sequence). V dropped 5 bases and J dropped 2; count of bases not matched to a gene: 11. The length of the CDR3 is 17 residues. The CDR3 nucleotides read TGTGCCAGCAGCCCGCACAGGGGCCGGTCGACTAATGAAAAACTGTTTTTT. Its protein is CASSPHRGRSTNEKLFF.

The sample holds a few counts of this clonotype. This sequence joins TRBV2 and TRBJ2-3, with 9 bases aligning to TRBD2. The CDR3 loop spans 19 amino acids. V was clipped by 1 base and J by 0 bases; unmatched bases: 11. Looked up from germline, CDR1 is SNHLY and CDR2 is FYNNEI. The CDR3 protein is CASSEEGAGGTDSTDTQYF. CDR3 DNA: TGTGCCAGCAGTGAAGAGGGAGCGGGGGGTACGGATAGCACAGATACGCAGTATTTT.

This clonotype was counted between two and nine times. The chain has TRBV28 and TRBJ2-7, with D tentatively TRBD1 (5 bases). The ends were cut back, 3 bases at V and 0 bases at J, with 9 bases in the middle. This CDR3 has 14 amino acids. The V gene's germline CDR1 is MDHEN and CDR2 SYDVKM. The CDR3 region has the DNA TGTGCCAGCAGTTTCGACAGCATCTCCTACGAGCAGTACTTC. This gives the protein CASSFDSISYEQYF.

CDR3 protein: CASSSPTWDTEAFF. The CDR3 DNA follows: TGTGCCAGCAGTTCCCCTACATGGGACACTGAAGCTTTCTTT. The rearrangement uses TRBV6-2 or TRBV6-3 and TRBJ1-1, with no clear D. This CDR3 contains 14 residues. V gave up 4 bases and J gave up 3 bases, with 12 bases separating them. Germline V lookup: CDR1 MNHEY, CDR2 SVGEGT.

This clonotype was seen a few times. This chain links TRBV4-3 with TRBJ1-4; a possible D gene is TRBD1 (5 bases). The V end lost 4 bases, the J end lost 1 base, and 16 bases lay between the germline ends. This CDR3 contains 17 residues. In germline, CDR1 is LGHNA, CDR2 YSLEER. Written as DNA, the CDR3 is TGCGCCAGCAGCCGGGACGGGGGGAGCGGAACTAATGAAAAACTGTTTTTT. This codes for CASSRDGGSGTNEKLFF.

This clonotype has more than one count but fewer than ten. This rearrangement joins TRBV6-5 to TRBJ2-7; 8 bases line up with TRBD1. V gave up 5 bases and J gave up 3 bases; unmatched junction bases: 3. CDR1 and CDR2 (germline): MNHEY, SVGAGI. The CDR3 has 13 amino acids. The chain's CDR3 is CASSRTGYYEQYF. Here the CDR3 DNA reads TGTGCCAGCAGTCGGACAGGGTACTACGAGCAGTACTTC.

This clonotype appeared a single time. The rearrangement uses TRBV28 and TRBJ1-5; tentative D call: TRBD1 (5 bases). The CDR3 is made up of 14 amino acids. V shed 3 bases and J shed 7 bases, with 13 bases lying between them. CDR1 and CDR2 (germline): MDHEN, SYDVKM. The CDR3 nucleotides are TGTGCCAGCAGTTTGAGAGGGGAGCAACAGCCCCAGCATTTT. This sequence encodes CASSLRGEQQPQHF.

The sample holds a few counts of this clonotype. This rearrangement joins TRBV7-3 to TRBJ1-2; 9 nucleotides align to TRBD1. The J segment lost 6 bases and the V segment lost 3 bases, leaving 5 bases of the junction unmatched. The CDR3 spans 14 residues. Germline V CDR1 and CDR2: SGHTA, FQGTGA. The CDR3 DNA follows: TGTGCCAGCAGCTTGACAGGGGGTGAGAATGGCTACACCTTC. Its protein is CASSLTGGENGYTF.

This clonotype was recorded a few times. The chain joins TRBV6-5 to TRBJ2-5; D possibly matches TRBD1 or TRBD2 (5 bases each). CDR1 is MNHEY and CDR2 is SVGAGI in the germline V gene. V gave up 5 bases and J gave up 5 bases, with 24 bases separating them. There are 17 residues in the CDR3. The chain's CDR3 is CASSPRGPRGPPETQYF. Written as DNA, the CDR3 is TGTGCCAGCAGTCCCCGAGGCCCCCGGGGACCTCCCGAGACCCAGTACTTC.